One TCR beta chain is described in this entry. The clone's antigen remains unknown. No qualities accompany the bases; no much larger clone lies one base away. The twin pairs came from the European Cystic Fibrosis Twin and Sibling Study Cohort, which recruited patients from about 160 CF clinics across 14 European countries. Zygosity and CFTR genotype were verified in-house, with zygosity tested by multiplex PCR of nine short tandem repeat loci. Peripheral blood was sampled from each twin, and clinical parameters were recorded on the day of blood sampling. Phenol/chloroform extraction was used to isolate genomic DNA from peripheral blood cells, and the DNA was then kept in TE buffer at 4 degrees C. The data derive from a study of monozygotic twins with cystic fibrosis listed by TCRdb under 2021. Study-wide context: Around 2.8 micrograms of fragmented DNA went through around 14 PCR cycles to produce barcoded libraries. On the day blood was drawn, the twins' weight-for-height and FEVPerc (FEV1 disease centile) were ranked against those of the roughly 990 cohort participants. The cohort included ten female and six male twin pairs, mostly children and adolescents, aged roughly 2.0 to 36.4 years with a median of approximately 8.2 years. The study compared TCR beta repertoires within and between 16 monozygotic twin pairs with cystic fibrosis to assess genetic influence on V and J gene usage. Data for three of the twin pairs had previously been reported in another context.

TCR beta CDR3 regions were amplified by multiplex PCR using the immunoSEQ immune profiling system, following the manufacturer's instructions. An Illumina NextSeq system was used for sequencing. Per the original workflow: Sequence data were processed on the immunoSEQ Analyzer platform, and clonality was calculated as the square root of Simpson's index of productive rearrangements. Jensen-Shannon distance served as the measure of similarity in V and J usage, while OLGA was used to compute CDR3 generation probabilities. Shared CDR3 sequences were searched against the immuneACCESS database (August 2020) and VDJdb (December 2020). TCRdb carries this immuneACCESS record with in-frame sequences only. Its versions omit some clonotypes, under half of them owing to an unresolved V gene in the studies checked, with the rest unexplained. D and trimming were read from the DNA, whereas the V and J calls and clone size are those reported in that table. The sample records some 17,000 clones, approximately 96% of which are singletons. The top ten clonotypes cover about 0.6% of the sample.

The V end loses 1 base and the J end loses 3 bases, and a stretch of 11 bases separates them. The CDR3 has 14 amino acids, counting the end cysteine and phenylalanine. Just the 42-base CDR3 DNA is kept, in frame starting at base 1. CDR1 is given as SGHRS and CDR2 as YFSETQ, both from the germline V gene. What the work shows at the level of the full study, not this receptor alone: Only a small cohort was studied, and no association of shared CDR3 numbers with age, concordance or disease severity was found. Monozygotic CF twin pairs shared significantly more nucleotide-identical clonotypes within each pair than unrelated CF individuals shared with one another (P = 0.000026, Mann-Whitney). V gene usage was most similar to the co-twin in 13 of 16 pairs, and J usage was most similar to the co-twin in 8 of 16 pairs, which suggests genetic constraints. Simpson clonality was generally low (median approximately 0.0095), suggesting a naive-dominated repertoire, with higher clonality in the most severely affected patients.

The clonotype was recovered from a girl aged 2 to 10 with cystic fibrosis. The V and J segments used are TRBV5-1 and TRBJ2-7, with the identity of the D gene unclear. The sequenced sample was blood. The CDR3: CASSLRGLGYEQYF. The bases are TGCGCCAGCAGCTTGCGAGGTTTAGGCTACGAGCAGTACTTC.